Each of the 11 T cell receptor beta chains below was sequenced from the same sample in a study of T cell responses to AZD1222 COVID-19 vaccine. Some clones are missing from TCRdb's copy, which holds only in-frame ones; the method was immunoSEQ multiplex PCR. This table holds about 150,000 clones, around nine tenths found once. This specimen consisted of peripheral blood, obtained 28 days after the second AZD1222 dose. Receptors were obtained from an adult who received the AZD1222 COVID-19 vaccine.

The CDR3 reads CASSIQPPGTGAPAKETQYF. The CDR3 nucleotides are TGTGCCAGCAGCATCCAGCCCCCCGGGACAGGGGCCCCCGCGAAAGAGACCCAGTACTTC. The V gene is TRBV27, the J gene TRBJ2-5; 10 bases match TRBD1. Looked up from germline, CDR1 is MNHEY and CDR2 is SMNVEV (reference sequence). The CDR3 is 20 amino acids. V was clipped by 6 bases and J by 3 bases; unmatched bases: 22.

About this clone itself: Other DNA variants within this sample encode the same CDR3. V gene TRBV20-1 combines with J gene TRBJ2-7, with D possibly being TRBD1 (5 bases). V shed 5 bases and J shed 3 bases, with 8 bases lying between them. Germline V gives CDR1 DFQATT, CDR2 SNEGSKA (reference sequence). The CDR3 consists of 11 residues. This CDR3 reads CSAGDSYEQYF. The CDR3 DNA is TGCAGTGCTGGCGACAGCTACGAGCAGTACTTC.

The chain links TRBV9 to TRBJ1-4; no reliable D call. Between the trimmed V and J ends, which lost 6 bases and 2 bases, there was a span of 11 bases. This CDR3 has 14 amino acids. Per the germline V gene, CDR1 is SGDLS and CDR2 is YYNGEE. CDR3 residues: CASTRGKTNEKLFF. The CDR3 DNA reads as TGTGCCAGCACCCGGGGAAAGACTAATGAAAAACTGTTTTTT. The full variable domain, with the rest looked up from reference TRBV9 and TRBJ1-4, is DSGVTQTPKHLITATGQRVTLRCSPRSGDLSVYWYQQSLDQGLQFLIQYYNGEERAKGNILERFSAQQFPDLHSELNLSSLELGDSALYFCASTRGKTNEKLFFGSGTQLSVL.

This chain links TRBV19 with TRBJ2-3; 11 bases line up with TRBD2. This CDR3 region has 17 residues. V gave up 5 bases and J gave up 0 bases; unmatched junction bases: 7. CDR1 is LNHDA, CDR2 SQIVND, per germline (reference sequence). The CDR3 loop is CASSLRLAGRSTDTQYF. DNA of the CDR3: TGTGCCAGTAGTCTCCGACTAGCGGGGAGAAGCACAGATACGCAGTATTTT.

The chain joins TRBV7-2 to TRBJ2-5; TRBD2 matches 8 bases. V lost 2 bases to trimming and J lost 4 bases; unmatched junction nucleotides: 3. Germline loops: CDR1 SGHTA, CDR2 FQGNSA. This CDR3 region has 14 residues. CDR3 DNA: TGTGCCAGCAGCTTAAATAGCGGGACAGAGACCCAGTACTTC. This translates into CASSLNSGTETQYF.

The V gene is TRBV28, the J gene TRBJ2-5, with D maybe TRBD2 (5 bases). This CDR3 region has 14 residues. The V gene lost 6 bases and the J gene lost 5 bases, with 16 bases spanning the gap. Germline V lookup: CDR1 MDHEN, CDR2 SYDVKM. CDR3 in amino acids: CASSPAGEEETQYF. CDR3 bases: TGTGCCAGCAGCCCGGCGGGCGAGGAGGAGACCCAGTACTTC.

The chain has TRBV5-8 and TRBJ1-4; 10 bases align to TRBD1. The CDR3 totals 15 residues. Germline V gives CDR1 SGHTS, CDR2 YDEGEE. V lost 0 bases to trimming and J lost 8 bases; unmatched junction nucleotides: 4. CDR3 sequence (DNA): TGTGCCAGCAGCTTGGTTGGACAGGGGGTGGAAAAACTGTTTTTT. This codes for CASSLVGQGVEKLFF. Complete variable domain (other parts from reference TRBV5-8 and TRBJ1-4): EAGVTQSPTHLIKTRGQQATLRCSPISGHTSVYWYQQALGLGLQFLLWYDEGEERNRGNFPPRFSGRQFPNYSSELNVNALELEDSALYLCASSLVGQGVEKLFFGSGTQLSVL.

The chain uses TRBV6-2 or TRBV6-3 and TRBJ2-5, with 8 bases aligning to TRBD2. The CDR3 is 15 residues long. Germline V gene sequence: CDR1 MNHEY, CDR2 SVGEGT. V was clipped by 2 bases and J by 1 base; unmatched bases: 3. The CDR3 loop reads CASSYVGGGQETQYF. CDR3 nucleotide sequence: TGTGCCAGCAGTTACGTCGGGGGGGGCCAAGAGACCCAGTACTTC.

CDR3 nucleotide sequence: TGTGCCAGCAGTTTGTGGATCTCTACTGAGCAGTTCTTC. This encodes CASSLWISTEQFF. V usage is TRBV12-3 or TRBV12-4 and J usage is TRBJ2-1; D unclear. Deletions cut 3 bases from V and 9 bases from J, with 12 bases between. The CDR3 totals 13 residues.

V gene TRBV6-5 combines with J gene TRBJ1-2; unclear D gene. Germline CDR1 reads MNHEY; CDR2 reads SVGAGI. CDR3 length: 13 residues. Trimming cost V 6 bases and J 5 bases, with 13 bases left between them. CDR3 nucleotide sequence: TGTGCCAGCAGCCCGGGCCCGCATTATGGCTACACCTTC. This codes for CASSPGPHYGYTF.

The chain has TRBV7-8 and TRBJ2-7, with 8 bases aligning to TRBD2. Per the germline V gene, CDR1 is SGHVS and CDR2 is FQNEAQ. V gave up 8 bases and J gave up 3 bases; unmatched junction bases: 12. CDR3 length: 15 residues. The CDR3 bases are TGTGCCAGCCTCCGGGAGGGGGGACTCAGCTACGAGCAGTACTTC. The encoded protein is CASLREGGLSYEQYF.